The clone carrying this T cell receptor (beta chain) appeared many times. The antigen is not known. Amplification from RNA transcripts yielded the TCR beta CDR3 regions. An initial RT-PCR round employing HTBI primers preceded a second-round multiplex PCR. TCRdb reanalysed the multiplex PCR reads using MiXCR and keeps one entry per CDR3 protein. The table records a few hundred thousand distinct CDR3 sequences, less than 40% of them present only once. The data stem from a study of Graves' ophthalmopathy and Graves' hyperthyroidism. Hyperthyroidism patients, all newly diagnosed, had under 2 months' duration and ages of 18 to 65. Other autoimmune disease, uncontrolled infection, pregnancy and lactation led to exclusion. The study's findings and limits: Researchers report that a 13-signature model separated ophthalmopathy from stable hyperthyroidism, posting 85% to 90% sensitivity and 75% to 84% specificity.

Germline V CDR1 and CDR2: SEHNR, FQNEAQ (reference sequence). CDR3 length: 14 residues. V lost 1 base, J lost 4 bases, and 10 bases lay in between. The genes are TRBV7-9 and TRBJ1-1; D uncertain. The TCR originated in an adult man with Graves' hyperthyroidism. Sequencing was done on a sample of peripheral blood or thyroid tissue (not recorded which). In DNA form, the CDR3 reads TGTGCCAGCAGCTTAGAGCCACAAGTCACTGAAGCTTTCTTT. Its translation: CASSLEPQVTEAFF.